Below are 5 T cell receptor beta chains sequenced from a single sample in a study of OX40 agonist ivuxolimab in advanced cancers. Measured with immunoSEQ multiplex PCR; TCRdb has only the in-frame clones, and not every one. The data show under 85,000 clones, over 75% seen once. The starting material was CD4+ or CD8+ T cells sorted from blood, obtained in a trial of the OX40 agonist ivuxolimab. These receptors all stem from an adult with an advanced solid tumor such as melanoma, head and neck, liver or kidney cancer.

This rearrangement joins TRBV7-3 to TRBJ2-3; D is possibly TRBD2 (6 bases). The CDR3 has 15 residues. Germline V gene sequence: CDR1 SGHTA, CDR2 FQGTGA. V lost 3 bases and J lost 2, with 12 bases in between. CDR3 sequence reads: CASSFLTSPTDTQYF. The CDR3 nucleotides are TGTGCCAGCAGCTTCTTGACTAGTCCCACAGATACGCAGTATTTT.

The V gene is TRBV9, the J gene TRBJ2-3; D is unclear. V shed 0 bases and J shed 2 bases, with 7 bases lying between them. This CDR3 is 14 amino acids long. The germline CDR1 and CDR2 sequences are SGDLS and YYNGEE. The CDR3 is CASSVGSTTDTQYF. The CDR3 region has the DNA TGTGCCAGCAGCGTAGGTTCGACCACAGATACGCAGTATTTT.

The CDR3 sequence is CASSYSRGLEETQYF. The CDR3 DNA reads TGTGCCAGCAGTTACTCGCGGGGCCTAGAAGAGACCCAGTACTTC. This chain joins TRBV6-6 and TRBJ2-5, with a weak D call TRBD2 (6 bases). V was clipped by 0 bases and J by 3 bases, with 11 bases between them. CDR1 and CDR2 (germline): MNHNY, SVGAGI (reference sequence). This CDR3 has 15 residues.

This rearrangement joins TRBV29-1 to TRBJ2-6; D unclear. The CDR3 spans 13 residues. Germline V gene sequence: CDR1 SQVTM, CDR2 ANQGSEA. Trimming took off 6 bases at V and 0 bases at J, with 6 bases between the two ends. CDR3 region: CSVYTSGANVLTF. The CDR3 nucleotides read TGCAGCGTGTACACCTCTGGGGCCAACGTCCTGACTTTC.

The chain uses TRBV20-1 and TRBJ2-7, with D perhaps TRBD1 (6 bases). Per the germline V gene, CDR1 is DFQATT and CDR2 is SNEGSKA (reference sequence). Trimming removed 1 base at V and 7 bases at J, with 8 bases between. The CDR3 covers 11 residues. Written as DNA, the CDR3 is TGCAGTGCTAGAGCCACAGGGGAGCAGTACTTC. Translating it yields CSARATGEQYF.